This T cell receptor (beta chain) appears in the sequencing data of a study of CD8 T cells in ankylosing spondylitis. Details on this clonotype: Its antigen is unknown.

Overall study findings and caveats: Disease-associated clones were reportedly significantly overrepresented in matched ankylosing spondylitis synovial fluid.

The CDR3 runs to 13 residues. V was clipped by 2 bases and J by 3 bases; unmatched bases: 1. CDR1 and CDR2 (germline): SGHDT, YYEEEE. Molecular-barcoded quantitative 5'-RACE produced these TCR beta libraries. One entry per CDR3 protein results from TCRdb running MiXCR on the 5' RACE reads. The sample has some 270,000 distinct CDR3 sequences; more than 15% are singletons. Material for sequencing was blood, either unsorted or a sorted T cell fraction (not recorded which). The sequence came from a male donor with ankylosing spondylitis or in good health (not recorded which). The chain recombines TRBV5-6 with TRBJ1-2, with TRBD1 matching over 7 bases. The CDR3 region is CASSFGTDYGYTF. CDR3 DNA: TGTGCCAGCAGCTTCGGGACAGACTATGGCTACACCTTC.